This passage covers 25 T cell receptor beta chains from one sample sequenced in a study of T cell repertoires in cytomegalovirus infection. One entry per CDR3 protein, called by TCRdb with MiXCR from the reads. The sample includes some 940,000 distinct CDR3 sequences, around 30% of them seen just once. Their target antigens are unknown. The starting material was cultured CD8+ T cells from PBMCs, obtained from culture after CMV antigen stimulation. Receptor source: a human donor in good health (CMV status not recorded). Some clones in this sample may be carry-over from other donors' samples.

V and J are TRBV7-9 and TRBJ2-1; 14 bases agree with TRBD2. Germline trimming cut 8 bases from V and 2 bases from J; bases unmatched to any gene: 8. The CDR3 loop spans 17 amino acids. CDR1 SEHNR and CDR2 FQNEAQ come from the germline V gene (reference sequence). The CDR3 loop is CASHGTSGGVPYNEQFF. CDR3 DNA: TGTGCCAGCCACGGGACTAGCGGGGGCGTGCCCTACAATGAGCAGTTCTTC.

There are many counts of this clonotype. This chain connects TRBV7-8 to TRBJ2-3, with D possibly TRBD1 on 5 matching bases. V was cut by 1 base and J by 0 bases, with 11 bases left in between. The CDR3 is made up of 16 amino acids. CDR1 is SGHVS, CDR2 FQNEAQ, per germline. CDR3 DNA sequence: TGTGCCAGCAGCTTAGAGGGGCTGAGTAGCACAGATACGCAGTATTTT. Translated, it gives CASSLEGLSSTDTQYF.

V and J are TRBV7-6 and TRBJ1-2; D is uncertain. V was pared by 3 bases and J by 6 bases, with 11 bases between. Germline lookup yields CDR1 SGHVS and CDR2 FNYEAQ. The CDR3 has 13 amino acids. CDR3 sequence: CASSFPQQDGYTF. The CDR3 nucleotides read TGTGCCAGCAGCTTCCCCCAGCAAGATGGCTACACCTTC.

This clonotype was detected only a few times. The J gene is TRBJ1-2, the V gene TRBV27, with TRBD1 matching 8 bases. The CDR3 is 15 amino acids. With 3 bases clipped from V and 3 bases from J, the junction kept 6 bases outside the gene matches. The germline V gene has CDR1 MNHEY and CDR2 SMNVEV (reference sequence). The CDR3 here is CASSFQGARDYGYTF. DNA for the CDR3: TGTGCCAGCAGTTTTCAGGGGGCTAGGGACTATGGCTACACCTTC.

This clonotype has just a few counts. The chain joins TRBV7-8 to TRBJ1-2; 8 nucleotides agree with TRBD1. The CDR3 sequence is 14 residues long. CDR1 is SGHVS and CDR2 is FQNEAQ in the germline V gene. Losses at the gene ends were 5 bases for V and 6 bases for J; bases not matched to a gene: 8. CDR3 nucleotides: TGTGCCAGCAGCACCGGGACAGGAGTTCATGGCTACACCTTC. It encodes CASSTGTGVHGYTF.

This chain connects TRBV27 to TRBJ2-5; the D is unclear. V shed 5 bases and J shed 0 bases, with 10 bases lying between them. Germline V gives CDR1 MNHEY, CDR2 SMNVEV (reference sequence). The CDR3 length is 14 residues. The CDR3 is CASSPARYQETQYF. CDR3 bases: TGTGCCAGCAGTCCGGCTAGGTACCAAGAGACCCAGTACTTC.

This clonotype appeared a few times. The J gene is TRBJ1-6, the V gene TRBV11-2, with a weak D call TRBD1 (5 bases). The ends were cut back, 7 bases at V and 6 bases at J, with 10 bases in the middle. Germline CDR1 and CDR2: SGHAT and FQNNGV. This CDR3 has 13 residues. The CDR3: CASMGPSNSPLHF. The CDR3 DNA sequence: TGTGCCAGCATGGGGCCCTCTAATTCACCCCTCCACTTT.

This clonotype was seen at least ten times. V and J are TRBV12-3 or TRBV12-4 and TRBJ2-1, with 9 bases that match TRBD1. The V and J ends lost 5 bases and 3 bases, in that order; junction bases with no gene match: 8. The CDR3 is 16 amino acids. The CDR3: CASSAPGTGHYNEQFF. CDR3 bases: TGTGCCAGCAGTGCCCCCGGGACAGGGCACTACAATGAGCAGTTCTTC.

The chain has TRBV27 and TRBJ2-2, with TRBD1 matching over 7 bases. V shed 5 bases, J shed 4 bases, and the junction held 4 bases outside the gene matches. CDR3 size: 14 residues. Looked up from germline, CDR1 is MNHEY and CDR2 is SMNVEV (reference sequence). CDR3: CASSGTDSTGELFF. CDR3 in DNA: TGTGCCAGCAGTGGGACAGATTCCACCGGGGAGCTGTTTTTT.

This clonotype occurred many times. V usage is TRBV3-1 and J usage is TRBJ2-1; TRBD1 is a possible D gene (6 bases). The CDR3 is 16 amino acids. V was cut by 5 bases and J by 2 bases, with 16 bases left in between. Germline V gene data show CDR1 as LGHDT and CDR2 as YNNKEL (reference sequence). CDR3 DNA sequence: TGTGCCAGCAGCGCCCAAGGCAGGGGTGCCTACAATGAGCAGTTCTTC. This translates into CASSAQGRGAYNEQFF.

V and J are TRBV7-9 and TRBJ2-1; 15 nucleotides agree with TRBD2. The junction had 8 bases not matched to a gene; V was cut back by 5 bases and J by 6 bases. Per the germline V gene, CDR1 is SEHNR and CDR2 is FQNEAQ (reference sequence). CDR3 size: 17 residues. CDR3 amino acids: CASSPPLGLAGGNEQFF. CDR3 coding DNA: TGTGCCAGCAGCCCTCCCCTGGGACTAGCGGGGGGCAATGAGCAGTTCTTC.

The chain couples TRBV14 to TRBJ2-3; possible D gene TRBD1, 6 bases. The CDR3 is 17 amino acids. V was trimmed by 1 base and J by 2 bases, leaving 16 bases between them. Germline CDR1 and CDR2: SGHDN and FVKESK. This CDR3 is CASSQVLGQNPTDTQYF. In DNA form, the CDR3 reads TGTGCCAGCAGCCAAGTCTTAGGACAGAACCCCACAGATACGCAGTATTTT.

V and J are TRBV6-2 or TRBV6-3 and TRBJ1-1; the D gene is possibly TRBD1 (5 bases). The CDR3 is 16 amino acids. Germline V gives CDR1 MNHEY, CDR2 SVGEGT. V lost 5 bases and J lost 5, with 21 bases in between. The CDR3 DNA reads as TGTGCCAGCAGTACCAGGGACCGCCCGGAGGAGACTGAAGCTTTCTTT. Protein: CASSTRDRPEETEAFF.

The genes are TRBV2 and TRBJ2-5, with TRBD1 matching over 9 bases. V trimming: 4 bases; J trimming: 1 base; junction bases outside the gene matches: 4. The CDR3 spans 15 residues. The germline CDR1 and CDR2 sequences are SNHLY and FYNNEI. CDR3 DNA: TGTGCCAGCAGTGCCGGGACAGGGTCCCAAGAGACCCAGTACTTC. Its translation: CASSAGTGSQETQYF.

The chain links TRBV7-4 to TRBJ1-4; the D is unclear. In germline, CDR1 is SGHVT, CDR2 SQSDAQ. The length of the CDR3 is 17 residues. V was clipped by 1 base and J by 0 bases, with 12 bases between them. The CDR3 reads CASSLEARIATNEKLFF. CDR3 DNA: TGTGCCAGCAGCTTAGAGGCGCGGATTGCAACTAATGAAAAACTGTTTTTT. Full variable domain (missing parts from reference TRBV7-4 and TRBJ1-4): GAGVSQSPRYKVAKRGRDVALRCDSISGHVTLYWYRQTLGQGSEVLTYSQSDAQRDKSGRPSGRFSAERPERSVSTLKIQRTEQGDSAVYLCASSLEARIATNEKLFFGSGTQLSVL.

CDR3 in DNA: TGTGCCAGCAGTCGTCCTTATGACGGCTACACCTTC. Residues: CASSRPYDGYTF. The chain employs TRBV6-8 and TRBJ1-2; no firm D call. The CDR3 consists of 12 residues. The ends were cut back, 5 bases at V and 8 bases at J, with 12 bases in the middle. Germline CDR1 MNHGY, CDR2 SAAAGT.

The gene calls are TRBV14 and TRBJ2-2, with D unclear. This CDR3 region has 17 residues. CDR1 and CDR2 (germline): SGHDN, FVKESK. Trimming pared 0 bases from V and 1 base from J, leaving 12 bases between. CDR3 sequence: CASSQDPGKVNTGELFF. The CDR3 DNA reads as TGTGCCAGCAGCCAAGATCCGGGCAAAGTGAACACCGGGGAGCTGTTTTTT.

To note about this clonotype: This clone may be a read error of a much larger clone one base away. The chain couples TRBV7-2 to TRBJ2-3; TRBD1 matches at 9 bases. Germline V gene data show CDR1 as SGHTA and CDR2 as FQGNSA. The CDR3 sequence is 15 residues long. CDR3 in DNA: TGTGCCAGCAGCCGCCGGGACAGGGATCCAGATTCGCAGTATTTT. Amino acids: CASSRRDRDPDSQYF.

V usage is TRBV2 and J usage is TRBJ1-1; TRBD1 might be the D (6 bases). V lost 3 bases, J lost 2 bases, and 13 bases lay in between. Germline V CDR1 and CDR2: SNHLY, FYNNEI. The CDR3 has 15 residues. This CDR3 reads CASSDPGTLNTEAFF. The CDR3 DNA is TGTGCCAGCAGTGACCCCGGGACACTAAACACTGAAGCTTTCTTT.

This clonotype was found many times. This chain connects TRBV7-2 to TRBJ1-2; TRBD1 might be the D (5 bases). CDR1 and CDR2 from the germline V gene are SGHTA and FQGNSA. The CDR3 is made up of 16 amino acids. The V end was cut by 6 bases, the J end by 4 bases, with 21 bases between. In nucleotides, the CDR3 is TGTGCCAGCAGGCAGCCGGGACGTGATTTCCCCTATGGCTACACCTTC. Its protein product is CASRQPGRDFPYGYTF. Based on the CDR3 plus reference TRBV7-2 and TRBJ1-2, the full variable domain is GAGVSQSPSNKVTEKGKDVELRCDPISGHTALYWYRQSLGQGLEFLIYFQGNSAPDKSGLPSDRFSAERTGGSVSTLTIQRTQQEDSAVYLCASRQPGRDFPYGYTFGSGTRLTVV.

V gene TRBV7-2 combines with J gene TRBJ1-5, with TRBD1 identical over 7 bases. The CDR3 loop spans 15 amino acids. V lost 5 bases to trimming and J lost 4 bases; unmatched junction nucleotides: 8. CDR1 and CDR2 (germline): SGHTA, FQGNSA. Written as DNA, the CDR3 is TGTGCCAGCAGCCCGGACGGGACAGTGAATCAGCCCCAGCATTTT. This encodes CASSPDGTVNQPQHF.

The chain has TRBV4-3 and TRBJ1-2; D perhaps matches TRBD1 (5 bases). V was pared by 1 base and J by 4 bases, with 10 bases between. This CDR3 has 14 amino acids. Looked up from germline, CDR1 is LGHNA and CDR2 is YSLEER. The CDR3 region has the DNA TGCGCCAGCAGCCAAGCCGGGACCTTCTATGGCTACACCTTC. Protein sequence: CASSQAGTFYGYTF.

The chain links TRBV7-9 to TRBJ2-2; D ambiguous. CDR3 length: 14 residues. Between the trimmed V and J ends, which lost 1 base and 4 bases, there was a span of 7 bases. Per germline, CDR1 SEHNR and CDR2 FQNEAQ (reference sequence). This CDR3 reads CASSLVPTTGELFF. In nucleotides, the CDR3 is TGTGCCAGCAGCTTAGTCCCAACCACCGGGGAGCTGTTTTTT.

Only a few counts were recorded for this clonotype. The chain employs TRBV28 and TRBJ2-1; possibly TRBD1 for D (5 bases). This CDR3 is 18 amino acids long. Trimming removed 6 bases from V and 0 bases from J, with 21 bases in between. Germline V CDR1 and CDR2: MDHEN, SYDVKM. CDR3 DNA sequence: TGTGCCAGCAGACTGGTTTACCAGGGCTCGAGCTCCTACAATGAGCAGTTCTTC. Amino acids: CASRLVYQGSSSYNEQFF.

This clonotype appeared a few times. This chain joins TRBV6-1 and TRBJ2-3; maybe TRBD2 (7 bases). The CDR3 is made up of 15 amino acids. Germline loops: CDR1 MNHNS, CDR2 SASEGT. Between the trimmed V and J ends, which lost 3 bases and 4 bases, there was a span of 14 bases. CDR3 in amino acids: CASSDWGGRADTQYF. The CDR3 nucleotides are TGTGCCAGCAGTGATTGGGGGGGCCGGGCAGATACGCAGTATTTT.